The 17 T cell receptor beta chains presented below share a single source sample, sequenced in a study of monozygotic twins with inflammatory bowel disease. After re-calling the 5' RACE reads, TCRdb lists one entry per CDR3 protein, DNA absent. Its table lists some 400,000 distinct CDR3 sequences. The sample consisted of blood. The receptors originated from a human donor with ulcerative colitis or Crohn's disease, or a healthy co-twin of an affected twin (not recorded which).

The chain joins TRBV4-1 to TRBJ2-5; TCRdb names TRBD2, which stays unverified in the absence of DNA. This CDR3 is 17 amino acids long. The germline gives CDR1 MGHRA, CDR2 YSYEKL. CDR3 protein: CASSQTGPGLSGETQYF.

This chain links TRBV18 with TRBJ1-2; lacking DNA, the TRBD1 call made by TCRdb goes unchecked. The CDR3 runs to 14 residues. Germline loops: CDR1 KGHSH, CDR2 LQKENI. CDR3 amino acids: CASSPLEGARGYTF.

The V and J genes are TRBV7-9 and TRBJ2-7; TCRdb reports TRBD1, a call that lacks DNA to check it against. Germline CDR1 and CDR2: SEHNR and FQNEAQ (reference sequence). This CDR3 region has 12 residues. CDR3 sequence: CASSPLGYEQYF.

The J gene is TRBJ2-1, the V gene TRBV12-3 or TRBV12-4; TCRdb selects TRBD2, and the lack of DNA leaves this call unchecked. The CDR3 totals 13 residues. CDR3 residues: CASTAGGPNEQFF.

This sequence joins TRBV3-1 and TRBJ2-2; the TCRdb D gene call, TRBD2, has no DNA to confirm it. The CDR3 spans 17 residues. Germline V gene data show CDR1 as LGHDT and CDR2 as YNNKEL (reference sequence). The CDR3 sequence is CASSQLAGATNTGELFF.

The V and J genes are TRBV5-1 and TRBJ2-7; TCRdb's assignment of TRBD2 cannot be checked, as there is no DNA. CDR3 length: 15 amino acids. Germline V lookup: CDR1 SGHRS, CDR2 YFSETQ. This CDR3 is CASSFVAGDSYEQYF.

The CDR3 reads CASSYPLYEQYF. The J gene is TRBJ2-7, the V gene TRBV6-2 or TRBV6-3; the TCRdb call, TRBD1, lacks DNA for checking. CDR1 is MNHEY, CDR2 SVGEGT, per germline. The CDR3 runs 12 residues.

V is TRBV6-1 and J is TRBJ1-5. The CDR3 loop spans 14 amino acids. Germline CDR1 MNHNS, CDR2 SASEGT. The CDR3 loop reads CASRFGVTNQPQHF.

J is TRBJ2-7 and V is TRBV7-9. The CDR3 consists of 13 residues. The germline gives CDR1 SEHNR, CDR2 FQNEAQ (reference sequence). This chain's CDR3 is CASSRGLLDEQYF.

This sequence joins TRBV5-1 and TRBJ2-7. CDR1 SGHRS and CDR2 YFSETQ come from the germline V gene. The CDR3 loop spans 13 amino acids. The CDR3: CASSYGVNYEQYF. The entire variable domain, with the rest obtained from reference TRBV5-1 and TRBJ2-7, is as follows: KAGVTQTPRYLIKTRGQQVTLSCSPISGHRSVSWYQQTPGQGLQFLFEYFSETQRNKGNFPGRFSGRQFSNSRSEMNVSTLELGDSALYLCASSYGVNYEQYFGPGTRLTVT.

The CDR3: CSARGQSYNEQFF. This chain connects TRBV20-1 to TRBJ2-1. The CDR3 covers 13 residues. CDR1 is DFQATT, CDR2 SNEGSKA, per germline (reference sequence).

The chain uses TRBV27 and TRBJ2-1; without DNA, the TCRdb call of TRBD1 cannot be checked. This CDR3 is 15 amino acids long. Germline values: CDR1 MNHEY, CDR2 SMNVEV (reference sequence). The CDR3 region is CASQNYGGTYNEQFF.

V is TRBV20-1 and J is TRBJ2-7. The germline CDR1 and CDR2 sequences are DFQATT and SNEGSKA (reference sequence). The CDR3 runs 15 residues. CDR3: CSARDLTSGPYEQYF.

V is TRBV27 and J is TRBJ2-1; as DNA is missing, the TRBD1 call by TCRdb cannot be tested. Germline CDR1 MNHEY, CDR2 SMNVEV (reference sequence). This CDR3 has 14 amino acids. The CDR3 reads CASRGAGFNNEQFF.

The chain is built from TRBV28 and TRBJ1-1. CDR3 size: 12 residues. Per germline, CDR1 MDHEN and CDR2 SYDVKM. The CDR3 loop is CASSLRSTEAFF.

The rearrangement uses TRBV20-1 and TRBJ2-3; TCRdb selects TRBD2, and the lack of DNA leaves this call unchecked. This CDR3 spans 18 amino acids. Germline V gene sequence: CDR1 DFQATT, CDR2 SNEGSKA (reference sequence). CDR3 protein: CSASRAEVSSGRVDTQYF.

The chain couples TRBV20-1 to TRBJ2-3; lacking DNA, the TRBD2 call made by TCRdb goes unchecked. The CDR3 is 15 residues long. The germline V gene has CDR1 DFQATT and CDR2 SNEGSKA (reference sequence). CDR3 protein: CSAGEASGDTDTQYF.